This entry is about one T cell receptor beta chain. CDR1 is KGHDR and CDR2 is SFDVKD in the germline V gene. The CDR3 has 13 residues. The V and J ends lost 12 bases and 3 bases respectively, with 14 bases between them. The sample is drawn from a study of T-cell reconstitution after alpha-beta-depleted transplantation in children. Unique molecular identifiers tagged the TCRbeta library. Each CDR3 protein is one row after TCRdb ran MiXCR on the PCR reads. Of roughly 500,000 distinct CDR3 sequences detected, approximately 16% appear once; the ten largest clones hold 2.5% to 4%. V is TRBV24-1 and J is TRBJ1-5, with D unclear. This TCR derives from a human donor who donated a stem cell graft to a child with acute lymphoblastic leukemia. The specimen was PBMCs from the stem cell graft donor, collected from the stem cell graft. The CDR3 DNA follows: TGTGCCGCCACTCAGGAATCCAATCAGCCCCAGCATTTT. Translating gives CAATQESNQPQHF.